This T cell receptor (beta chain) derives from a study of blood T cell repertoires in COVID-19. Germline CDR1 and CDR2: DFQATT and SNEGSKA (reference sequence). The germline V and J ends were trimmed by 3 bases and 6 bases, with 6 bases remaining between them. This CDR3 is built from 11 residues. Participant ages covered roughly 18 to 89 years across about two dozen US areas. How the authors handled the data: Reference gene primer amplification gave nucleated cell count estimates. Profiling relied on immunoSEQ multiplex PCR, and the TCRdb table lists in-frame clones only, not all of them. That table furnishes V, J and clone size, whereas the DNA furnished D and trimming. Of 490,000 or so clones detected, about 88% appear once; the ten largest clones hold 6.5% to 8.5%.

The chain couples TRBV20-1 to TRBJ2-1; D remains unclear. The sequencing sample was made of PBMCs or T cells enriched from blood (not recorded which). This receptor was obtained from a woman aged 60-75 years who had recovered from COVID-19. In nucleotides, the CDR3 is TGCAGTGCTAGGGTAGCCAATGAGCAGTTCTTC. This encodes CSARVANEQFF.